This T cell receptor (beta chain) was captured by sequencing in a study of CD8 T cells in ankylosing spondylitis (dated 2017 in TCRdb). General notes on the study: To find TCR variants linked to disease, the study profiled T cell receptor beta repertoires in ankylosing spondylitis patients and healthy donors. The full study cohort was made up of 25 ankylosing spondylitis patients and roughly 98 healthy donors. Peripheral blood samples were taken, and synovial fluid was additionally collected from ankylosing spondylitis patients. What the work shows at the level of the full study, not this receptor alone: Some of the motif variants had been reported before in the synovial fluid and blood of reactive arthritis patients, a finding that suggests common disease-initiation mechanisms. In peripheral blood, the disease-linked clones were found at relatively low frequencies and had a CD8+ phenotype. Significant enrichment of the disease-linked clones was reported in matched synovial fluid samples from ankylosing spondylitis patients. Blood from ankylosing spondylitis patients appeared to be characterized by a TCR beta motif made up of about 8 highly homologous amino acid variants.

In this sample, this clonotype turned up a few times. Its specific antigen is unknown. Base qualities are not at hand, and no much larger clone is one base apart. The CDR3 runs 13 residues from the cysteine to the phenylalanine. The sequence is cut down to CDR3 DNA, 39 bases in frame from base 1. V lost 6 bases and J lost 5 bases; the stretch between them is 14 bases long. Sequencing took place on an Illumina HiSeq 2500. Quantitative 5'-RACE with molecular barcodes was used to prepare TCR beta libraries. As for how the authors treated the data: Disease-linked TCR variants were identified with a new computational method built on a probabilistic model of VDJ rearrangement. TCRdb reran the public reads through fastp at Q25 and MiXCR, keeping productive beta chains. CDR3 protein sequences are deduplicated, and each keeps its most common genes and DNA. These V and J calls are TCRdb output, not the study's own analysis. This sample lists around 480,000 distinct CDR3 sequences; 17% were detected once. Jointly, the top ten make up approximately 1% of the sample.

In this chain, TRBV12-3 or TRBV12-4 is recombined with TRBJ2-7; a tentative D call is TRBD1 (5 bases match). The receptor's source is a male donor with ankylosing spondylitis. Sequenced material: blood, either unsorted or a sorted T cell fraction (not recorded which). This receptor carries the CDR3 CASSVRGIHEQYF. In nucleotides, the sequence is TGTGCCAGCAGCGTAAGGGGAATCCACGAGCAGTACTTC.